The subject of this entry is one T cell receptor (beta chain). In the original processing: Cell counts per sample came from amplifying reference gene primers. Produced via immunoSEQ multiplex PCR; TCRdb's table is partial and in-frame only. For V, J and clone size, that table is used; D and trimming come from the DNA. Of about 250,000 clones in the sample, roughly 87% are singletons; the top ten hold 0.65% to 0.9%. The data derive from a study of blood T cell repertoires in COVID-19. Source material: peripheral blood. The sequence came from a woman in her twenties or thirties with acute or convalescent COVID-19.

Written as DNA, the CDR3 is TGTGCCAGCAGGCGGGGAGGGCCATATGAGCAGTTCTTC. Residues: CASRRGGPYEQFF. This sequence joins TRBV6-5 and TRBJ2-1; 7 bases align to TRBD2. J was trimmed by 8 bases and V by 6 bases; bases with no gene match: 7. There are 13 residues in the CDR3. Germline V gives CDR1 MNHEY, CDR2 SVGAGI.